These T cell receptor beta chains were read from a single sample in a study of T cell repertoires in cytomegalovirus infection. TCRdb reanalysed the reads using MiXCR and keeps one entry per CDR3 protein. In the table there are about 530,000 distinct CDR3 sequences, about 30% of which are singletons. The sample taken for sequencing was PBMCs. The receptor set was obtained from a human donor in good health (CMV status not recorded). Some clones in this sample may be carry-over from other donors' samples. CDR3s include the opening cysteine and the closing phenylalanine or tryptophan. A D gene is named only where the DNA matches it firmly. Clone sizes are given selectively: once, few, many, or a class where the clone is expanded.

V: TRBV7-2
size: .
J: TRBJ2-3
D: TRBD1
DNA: TGTGCCAGCAGCCCACAGGGGTTAAGGCAGTATTTT
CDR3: CASSPQGLRQYF

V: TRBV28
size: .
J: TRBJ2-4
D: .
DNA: TGTGCCACTTCTTGGGTCGAAAAGGGGCTTAGGGAAAACATTCAGTACTTC
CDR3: CATSWVEKGLRENIQYF

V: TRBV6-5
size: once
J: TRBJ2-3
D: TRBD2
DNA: TGTGCCAGCAGTTACCGCTGGACTAGCGTTAGCACAGATACGCAGTATTTT
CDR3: CASSYRWTSVSTDTQYF

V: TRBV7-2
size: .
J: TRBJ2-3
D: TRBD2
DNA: TGTGCCAGCAGCTTAACGAAGACTAGCGGGAGTTCAGATACGCAGTATTTT
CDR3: CASSLTKTSGSSDTQYF

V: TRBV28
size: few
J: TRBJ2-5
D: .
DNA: TGTGCCAGCAGTTCTCCCGTGGGGGGCGTAGAGACCCAGTACTTC
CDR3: CASSSPVGGVETQYF

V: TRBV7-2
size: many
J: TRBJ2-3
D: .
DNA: TGTGCCAGCAGCTTAGATCCGCGCCCAGATACGCAGTATTTT
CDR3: CASSLDPRPDTQYF

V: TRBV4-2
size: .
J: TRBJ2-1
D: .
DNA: TGTGCCAGCACCCCGACAGCCGATTATGGGACAAAGCATGAGCAGTTCTTC
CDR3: CASTPTADYGTKHEQFF

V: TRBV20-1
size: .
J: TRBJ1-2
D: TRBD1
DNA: TGCAGTGCTAGAGATGGGGACAGCCTCTTAGGCTACACCTTC
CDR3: CSARDGDSLLGYTF

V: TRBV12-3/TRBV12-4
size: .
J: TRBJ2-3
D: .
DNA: TGTGCCACCCACTCCCTATTTGTGGATACGCAGTATTTT
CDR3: CATHSLFVDTQYF

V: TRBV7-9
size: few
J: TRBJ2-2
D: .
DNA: TGTGCCAGCATACAATTATCGTTGAACGGGGAGCTGTTTTTT
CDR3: CASIQLSLNGELFF

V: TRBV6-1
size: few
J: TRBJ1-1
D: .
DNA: TGTGCCAGCAGTGAAGACAGGCAGTGGACTGAAGCTTTCTTT
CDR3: CASSEDRQWTEAFF

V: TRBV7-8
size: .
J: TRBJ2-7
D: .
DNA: TGTGCCAGCAGCTTAAGCAGATACGAGCAGTACTTC
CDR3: CASSLSRYEQYF

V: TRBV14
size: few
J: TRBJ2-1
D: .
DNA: TGTGCCAGCAGCCGAAGAGGGAGCGTACAGTTCTTC
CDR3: CASSRRGSVQFF

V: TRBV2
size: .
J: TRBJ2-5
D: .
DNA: TGTGCCAGCAGTGAAGCGCCATCGGGGACCCAGTACTTC
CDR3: CASSEAPSGTQYF

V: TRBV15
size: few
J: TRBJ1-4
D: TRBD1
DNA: TGTGCCACCAGCAGGGACAGGGGGTCCGAAAAACTGTTTTTT
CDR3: CATSRDRGSEKLFF

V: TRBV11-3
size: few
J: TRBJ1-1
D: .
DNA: TGTGCCAGCAGCGCAGGGTCAACCTTCCAAGGGGCTTTCTTT
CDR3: CASSAGSTFQGAFF

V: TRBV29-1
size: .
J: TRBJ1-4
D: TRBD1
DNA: TGCAGCGTTGAAGATATGGGGACAGGGGGAAATGAAAAACTGTTTTTT
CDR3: CSVEDMGTGGNEKLFF

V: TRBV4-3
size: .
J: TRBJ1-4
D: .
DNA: TGCGCCAGCAGCCAAGAGTGGGAAGCGATCGGTGAAAAACTGTTTTTT
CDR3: CASSQEWEAIGEKLFF

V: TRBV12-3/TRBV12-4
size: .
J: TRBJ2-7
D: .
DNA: TGTGCCAGCAGTTTAGTGGGCGGAGGGGGGAACGAGCAGTACTTC
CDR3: CASSLVGGGGNEQYF

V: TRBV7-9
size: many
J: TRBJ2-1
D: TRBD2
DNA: TGTGCCAGCAGCTGGCCCCTTGAACGGACTAGCGGGAACGCTGAGCAGTTCTTC
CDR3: CASSWPLERTSGNAEQFF

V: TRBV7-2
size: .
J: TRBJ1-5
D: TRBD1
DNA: TGTGCCAGCAGCGTGACAGGGTCAACAGGCAATCAGCCCCAGCATTTT
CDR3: CASSVTGSTGNQPQHF

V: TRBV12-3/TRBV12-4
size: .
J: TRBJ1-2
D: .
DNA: TGTGCCAGCAGTCCGAGGGGGGGGACTGTGTATAAGTATGGCTACACCTTC
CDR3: CASSPRGGTVYKYGYTF

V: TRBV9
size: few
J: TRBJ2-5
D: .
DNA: TGTGCCAGCAGCGCCCGCCGGGGCCCCCCAGGGGAGACCCAGTACTTC
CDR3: CASSARRGPPGETQYF

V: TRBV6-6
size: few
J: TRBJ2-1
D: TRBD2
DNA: TGTGCCAGCAGTTACTCAATCACTAGCGGGATGGCGGAGCAGTTCTTC
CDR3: CASSYSITSGMAEQFF

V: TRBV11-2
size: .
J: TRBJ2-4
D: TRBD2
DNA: TGTGCCAGCAGCCCGAGACTAGCGGGACTAGGGAGGTTGGCCAAAAACATTCAGTACTTC
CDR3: CASSPRLAGLGRLAKNIQYF

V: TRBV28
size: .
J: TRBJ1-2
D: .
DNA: TGTGCCAGCAGTTTGCCCGCTTACTATGGCTACACCTTC
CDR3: CASSLPAYYGYTF

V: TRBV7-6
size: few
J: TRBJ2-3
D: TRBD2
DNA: TGTGCCAGCAGCTTACTTACGACTAGCGAGATTTTCACAGATACGCAGTATTTT
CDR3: CASSLLTTSEIFTDTQYF

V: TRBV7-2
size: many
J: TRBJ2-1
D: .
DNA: TGTGCCAGCAGCTTAGCTTGGCAGAACAATGAGCAGTTCTTC
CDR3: CASSLAWQNNEQFF

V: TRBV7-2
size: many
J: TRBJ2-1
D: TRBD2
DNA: TGTGCCAGCAGCTCCTCCGGGACTAGCTCCTACAATGAGCAGTTCTTC
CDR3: CASSSSGTSSYNEQFF

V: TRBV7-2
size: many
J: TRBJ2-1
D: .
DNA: TGTGCCAGCAGCTTGGAGCCACCGTACAATGAGCAGTTCTTC
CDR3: CASSLEPPYNEQFF

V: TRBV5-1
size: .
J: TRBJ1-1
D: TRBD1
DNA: TGCGCCAGCAGCTTAGAACAGGGGTTGAGTGAAGCTTTCTTT
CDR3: CASSLEQGLSEAFF